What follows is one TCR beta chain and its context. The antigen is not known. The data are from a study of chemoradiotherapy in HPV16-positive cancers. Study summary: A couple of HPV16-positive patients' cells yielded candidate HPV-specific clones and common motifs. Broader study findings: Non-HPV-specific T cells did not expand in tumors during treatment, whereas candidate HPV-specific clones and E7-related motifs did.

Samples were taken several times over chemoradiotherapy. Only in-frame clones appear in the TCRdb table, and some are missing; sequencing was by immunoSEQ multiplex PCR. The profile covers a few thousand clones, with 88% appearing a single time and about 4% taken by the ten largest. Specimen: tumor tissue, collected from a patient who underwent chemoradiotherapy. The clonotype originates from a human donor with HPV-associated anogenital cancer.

The CDR3 sequence: CASRKQGADEQYF. CDR3 DNA sequence: TGTGCCAGCAGGAAACAGGGGGCGGACGAGCAGTACTTC. The chain joins TRBV11-1 to TRBJ2-7; 9 nucleotides agree with TRBD1. V dropped 6 bases and J dropped 5; count of bases not matched to a gene: 5. The CDR3 runs to 13 residues. In germline, CDR1 is SGHAT, CDR2 FQDESV (reference sequence).